This TCR beta chain was identified during a study of shared clonotypes between healthy human individuals. CD45RO negativity and positive selection for CCR7 defined naive CD8 cells, a population that excluded terminally differentiated effector memory CD45RA+ cells. Clones were sequenced by immunoSEQ multiplex PCR, and TCRdb holds only the in-frame ones, with some missing. The profile shows millions of clones, just under 95% of them singletons. CDR1 and CDR2 from the germline V gene are LNHDA and SQIVND (reference sequence). The CDR3 sequence is 14 residues long. V lost 4 bases and J 3 bases, leaving 13 bases between the germline ends.

The specimen was naive CD8+ T cells sorted from blood. The sequence came from a young man in good health. The chain employs TRBV19 and TRBJ2-7; D could derive from TRBD1 or TRBD2 (5 bases each). DNA for the CDR3: TGTGCCAGTAGTACACGGGACGACTACTACGAGCAGTACTTC. It translates to CASSTRDDYYEQYF.